Listed below are T cell receptor beta chains from one sample, sequenced in a study of T cell responses to AZD1222 COVID-19 vaccine. The repertoire was sequenced with immunoSEQ multiplex PCR; TCRdb's copy has only in-frame clones and lacks some. The sample lists around 130,000 clones; approximately 85% were seen once. Sequenced here: peripheral blood, sampled on day 0 of AZD1222 vaccination. The source of these receptors is an adult in good health. The CDR3 runs from the conserved cysteine through the conserved F or W. The order of the fields is J gene, V gene, CDR3 length, D gene, CDR3 DNA, CDR3 protein. D genes are given only for firm matches.

>TRBJ2-1|TRBV30|13|NA
TGTGCCTGGAGTGTACTTGGGGGCGGTGAGCAGTTCTTC
CAWSVLGGGEQFF
>TRBJ2-7|TRBV24-1|17|NA
TGTGCCACCAGTGATTTTCTCTGGCGGAACGGAGTTTACGAGCAGTACTTC
CATSDFLWRNGVYEQYF
>TRBJ1-2|TRBV6-6|14|TRBD1
TGTGCCAGCAGTAACACAGGGGGCAGCTATGGCTACACCTTC
CASSNTGGSYGYTF
>TRBJ2-1|TRBV6-5|14|NA
TGTGCCAGCAGTTTCGATCTTGCCCCGGGTGAGCAGTTCTTC
CASSFDLAPGEQFF
>TRBJ1-4|TRBV24-1|16|TRBD1
TGTGCCACCAGTGACCGACAGGGGGGAGTTAGTGAAAAACTGTTTTTT
CATSDRQGGVSEKLFF
>TRBJ2-1|TRBV11-3|15|TRBD2
TGTGCCAGCAGCTTTAGCGGGAGGGCCGTGAATGAGCAGTTCTTC
CASSFSGRAVNEQFF
>TRBJ1-5|TRBV19|13|NA
TGTGCCAGTAGTATAGCCCAAAATCAGCCCCAGCATTTT
CASSIAQNQPQHF
>TRBJ2-2|TRBV10-3|14|NA
TGTGCCATCCGGGGACAAACGGACACCGGGGAGCTGTTTTTT
CAIRGQTDTGELFF
>TRBJ1-1|TRBV5-1|14|NA
TGCGCCAGCAGCTTGGGTTCCCCGAACACTGAAGCTTTCTTT
CASSLGSPNTEAFF
>TRBJ1-6|TRBV6-6|15|TRBD1
TGTGCCAGTCGGCAGGGGGCAAGAGAGGGCGCACCCCTCCACTTT
CASRQGAREGAPLHF
>TRBJ1-2|TRBV18|16|NA
TGTGCCAGCTCACCACCGAGTCAGGGAACCAAATATGGCTACACCTTC
CASSPPSQGTKYGYTF
>TRBJ2-1|TRBV3-1/TRBV3-2|13|NA
TGTGCCAGCAGCCAAGGATATGGCAATGAGCAGTTCTTC
CASSQGYGNEQFF
>TRBJ2-7|TRBV7-9|14|NA
TGTGCCAGCAGCTCCTTCGGTATAGGGGATGAGCAGTACTTC
CASSSFGIGDEQYF